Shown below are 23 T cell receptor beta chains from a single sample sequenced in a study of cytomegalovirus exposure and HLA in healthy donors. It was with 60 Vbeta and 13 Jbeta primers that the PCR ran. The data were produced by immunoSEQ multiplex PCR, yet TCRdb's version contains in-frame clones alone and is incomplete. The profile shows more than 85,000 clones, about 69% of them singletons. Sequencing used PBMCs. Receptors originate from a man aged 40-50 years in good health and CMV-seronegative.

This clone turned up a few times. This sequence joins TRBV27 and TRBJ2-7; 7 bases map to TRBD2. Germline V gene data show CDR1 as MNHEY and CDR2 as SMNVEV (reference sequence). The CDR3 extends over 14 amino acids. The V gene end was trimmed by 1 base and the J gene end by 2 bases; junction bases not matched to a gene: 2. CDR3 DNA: TGTGCCAGCAGTTTATGGGCGGGAGCCTACGAGCAGTACTTC. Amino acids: CASSLWAGAYEQYF.

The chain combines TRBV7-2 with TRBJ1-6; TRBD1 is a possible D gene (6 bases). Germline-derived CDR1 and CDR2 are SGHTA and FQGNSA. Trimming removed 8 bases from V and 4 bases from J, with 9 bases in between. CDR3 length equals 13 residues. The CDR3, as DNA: TGTGCCAGCCGGGACATTTATAATTCACCCCTCCACTTT. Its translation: CASRDIYNSPLHF.

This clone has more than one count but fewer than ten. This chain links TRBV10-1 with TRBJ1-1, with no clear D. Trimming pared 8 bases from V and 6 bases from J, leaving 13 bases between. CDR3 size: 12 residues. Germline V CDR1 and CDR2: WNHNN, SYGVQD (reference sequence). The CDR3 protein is CASPDREAEAFF. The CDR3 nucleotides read TGCGCCAGCCCCGACCGGGAAGCTGAAGCTTTCTTT.

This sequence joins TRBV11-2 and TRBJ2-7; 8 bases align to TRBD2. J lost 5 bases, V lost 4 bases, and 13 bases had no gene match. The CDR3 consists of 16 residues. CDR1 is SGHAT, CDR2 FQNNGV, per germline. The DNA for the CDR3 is TGTGCCAGCAGCTCCTTAGCGGGGCAAGGTTGGCACGAGCAGTACTTC. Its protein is CASSSLAGQGWHEQYF. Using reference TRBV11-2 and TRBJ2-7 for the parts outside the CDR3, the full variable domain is EAGVAQSPRYKIIEKRQSVAFWCNPISGHATLYWYQQILGQGPKLLIQFQNNGVVDDSQLPKDRFSAERLKGVDSTLKIQPAKLEDSAVYLCASSSLAGQGWHEQYFGPGTRLTVT.

As DNA, the CDR3 is TGCGCCAGCAGCCAAGATCCTAGCGGGAGGGTGCAGACCCAGTACTTC. Its protein is CASSQDPSGRVQTQYF. The chain links TRBV4-1 to TRBJ2-5; 12 bases map to TRBD2. From germline, CDR1 is MGHRA and CDR2 YSYEKL. Trimming at V came to 0 bases and at J to 6 bases, leaving 5 bases not matched to a gene. This CDR3 contains 16 residues.

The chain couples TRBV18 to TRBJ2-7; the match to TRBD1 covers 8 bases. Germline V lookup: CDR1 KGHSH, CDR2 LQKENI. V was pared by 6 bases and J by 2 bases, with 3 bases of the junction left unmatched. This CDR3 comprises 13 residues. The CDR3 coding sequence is TGTGCCAGCTCCGGACAGGGCCCCTACGAGCAGTACTTC. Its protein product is CASSGQGPYEQYF.

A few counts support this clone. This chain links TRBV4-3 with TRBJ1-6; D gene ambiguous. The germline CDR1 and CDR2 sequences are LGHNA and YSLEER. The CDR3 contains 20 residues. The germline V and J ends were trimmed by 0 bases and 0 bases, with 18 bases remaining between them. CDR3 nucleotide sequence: TGCGCCAGCAGCCAAGAATGGAACGTGGCGGGTTTCTCCTATAATTCACCCCTCCACTTT. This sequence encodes CASSQEWNVAGFSYNSPLHF.

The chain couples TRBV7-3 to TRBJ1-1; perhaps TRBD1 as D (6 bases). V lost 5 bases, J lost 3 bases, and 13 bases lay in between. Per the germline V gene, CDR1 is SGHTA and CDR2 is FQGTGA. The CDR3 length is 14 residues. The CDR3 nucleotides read TGTGCCAGCAGCAGACAGGACGGTGACACTGAAGCTTTCTTT. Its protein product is CASSRQDGDTEAFF.

CDR3 residues: CASSLWGVGGNTIYF. The CDR3 coding sequence is TGTGCCAGCAGTTTATGGGGCGTTGGGGGAAACACCATATATTTT. J is TRBJ1-3 and V is TRBV28, with D unclear. The CDR3 loop spans 15 amino acids. V lost 0 bases, J lost 4 bases, and 10 bases lay in between. Looked up from germline, CDR1 is MDHEN and CDR2 is SYDVKM.

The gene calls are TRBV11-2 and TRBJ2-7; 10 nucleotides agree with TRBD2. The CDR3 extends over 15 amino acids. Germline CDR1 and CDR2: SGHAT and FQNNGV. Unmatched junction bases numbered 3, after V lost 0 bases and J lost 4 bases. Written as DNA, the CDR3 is TGTGCCAGCAGCTTAGATCCTAGCGGGAGATACGAGCAGTACTTC. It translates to CASSLDPSGRYEQYF.

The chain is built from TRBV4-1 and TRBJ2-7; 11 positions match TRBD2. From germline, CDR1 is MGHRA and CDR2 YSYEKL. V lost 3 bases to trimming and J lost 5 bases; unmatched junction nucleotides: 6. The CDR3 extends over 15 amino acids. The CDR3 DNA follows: TGCGCCAGCAGCCAGCGATCACTAGCGGGAGACGAGCAGTACTTC. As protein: CASSQRSLAGDEQYF.

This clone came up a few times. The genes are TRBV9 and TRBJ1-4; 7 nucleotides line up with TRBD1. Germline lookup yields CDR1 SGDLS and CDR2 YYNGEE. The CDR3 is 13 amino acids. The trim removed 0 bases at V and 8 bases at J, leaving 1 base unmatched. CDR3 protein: CASSVGGGEKLFF. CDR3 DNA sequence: TGTGCCAGCAGCGTAGGAGGGGGCGAAAAACTGTTTTTT.

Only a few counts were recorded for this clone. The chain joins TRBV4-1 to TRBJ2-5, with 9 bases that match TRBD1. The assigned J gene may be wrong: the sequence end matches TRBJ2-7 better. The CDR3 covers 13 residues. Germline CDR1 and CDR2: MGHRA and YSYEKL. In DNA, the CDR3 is TGCGCCAGCAGCCAGACAGGGGGTTACGAGCAGTACTTC. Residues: CASSQTGGYEQYF.

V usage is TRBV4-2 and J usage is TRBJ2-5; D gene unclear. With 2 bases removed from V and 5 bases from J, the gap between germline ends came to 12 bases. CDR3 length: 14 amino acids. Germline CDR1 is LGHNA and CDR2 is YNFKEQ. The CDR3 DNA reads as TGTGCCAGCAGCCAATCGGGTCACGGGGAGACCCAGTACTTC. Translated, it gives CASSQSGHGETQYF.

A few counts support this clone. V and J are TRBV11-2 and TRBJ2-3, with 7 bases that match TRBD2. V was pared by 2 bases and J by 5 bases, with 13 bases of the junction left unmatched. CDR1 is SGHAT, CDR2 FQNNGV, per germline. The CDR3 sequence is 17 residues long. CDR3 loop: CASSLIRGSIGGDTQYF. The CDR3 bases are TGTGCCAGCAGCTTAATTCGCGGGAGCATAGGAGGAGATACGCAGTATTTT.

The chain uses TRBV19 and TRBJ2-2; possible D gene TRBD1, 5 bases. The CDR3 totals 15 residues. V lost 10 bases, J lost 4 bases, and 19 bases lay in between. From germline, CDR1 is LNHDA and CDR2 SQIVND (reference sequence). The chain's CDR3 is CATKSAQGGTGELFF. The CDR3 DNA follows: TGTGCCACCAAGAGTGCGCAGGGCGGCACCGGGGAGCTGTTTTTT.

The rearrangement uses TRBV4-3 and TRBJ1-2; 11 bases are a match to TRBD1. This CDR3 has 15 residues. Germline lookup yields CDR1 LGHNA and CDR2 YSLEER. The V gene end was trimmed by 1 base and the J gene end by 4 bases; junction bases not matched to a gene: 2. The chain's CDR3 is CASSQGTGGIYGYTF. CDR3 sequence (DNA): TGCGCCAGCAGCCAAGGGACAGGGGGCATCTATGGCTACACCTTC.

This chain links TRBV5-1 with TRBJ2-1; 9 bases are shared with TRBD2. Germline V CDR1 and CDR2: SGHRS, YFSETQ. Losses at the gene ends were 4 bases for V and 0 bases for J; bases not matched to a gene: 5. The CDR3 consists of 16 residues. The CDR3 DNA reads TGCGCCAGCAGCCCGGATAGCGGGAGCTCCTACAATGAGCAGTTCTTC. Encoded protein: CASSPDSGSSYNEQFF. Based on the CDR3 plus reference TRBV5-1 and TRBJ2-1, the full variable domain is KAGVTQTPRYLIKTRGQQVTLSCSPISGHRSVSWYQQTPGQGLQFLFEYFSETQRNKGNFPGRFSGRQFSNSRSEMNVSTLELGDSALYLCASSPDSGSSYNEQFFGPGTRLTVL.

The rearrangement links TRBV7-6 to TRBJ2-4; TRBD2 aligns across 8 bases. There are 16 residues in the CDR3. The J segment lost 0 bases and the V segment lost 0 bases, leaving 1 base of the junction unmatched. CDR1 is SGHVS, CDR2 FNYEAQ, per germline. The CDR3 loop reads CASSLAAGGAKNIQYF. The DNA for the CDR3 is TGTGCCAGCAGCTTAGCGGCGGGGGGAGCCAAAAACATTCAGTACTTC.

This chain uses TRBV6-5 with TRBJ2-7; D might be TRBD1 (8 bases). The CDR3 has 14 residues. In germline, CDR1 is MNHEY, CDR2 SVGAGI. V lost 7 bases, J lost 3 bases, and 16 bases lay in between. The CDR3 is CASTNRGGGYEQYF. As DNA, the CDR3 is TGTGCCAGCACCAACAGGGGGGGCGGCTACGAGCAGTACTTC.

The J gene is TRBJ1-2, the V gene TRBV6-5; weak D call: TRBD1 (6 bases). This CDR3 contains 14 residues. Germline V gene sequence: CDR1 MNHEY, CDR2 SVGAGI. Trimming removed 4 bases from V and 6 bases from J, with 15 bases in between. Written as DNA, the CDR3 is TGTGCCAGCAGTTCGGGGGGGCCCTTTGATGGCTACACCTTC. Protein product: CASSSGGPFDGYTF.

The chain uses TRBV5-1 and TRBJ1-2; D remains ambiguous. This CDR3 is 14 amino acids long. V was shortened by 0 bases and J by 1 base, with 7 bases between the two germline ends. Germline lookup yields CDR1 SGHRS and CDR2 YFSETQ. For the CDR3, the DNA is TGCGCCAGCAGCTTGGAGGGAGTTAACTATGGCTACACCTTC. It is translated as CASSLEGVNYGYTF.

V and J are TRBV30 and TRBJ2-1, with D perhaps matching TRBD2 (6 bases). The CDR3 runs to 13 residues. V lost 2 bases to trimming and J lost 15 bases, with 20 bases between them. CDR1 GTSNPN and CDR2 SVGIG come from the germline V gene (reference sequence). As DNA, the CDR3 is TGTGCCTGGAGTCGGGACGTCGGGAGTTCTCTGTTCTTC. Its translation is CAWSRDVGSSLFF.